The rows below give T cell receptor beta chains drawn from one sample of a study of early T cells in non-severe SARS-CoV-2 infection. TCRdb reprocessed the 5' RACE reads with MiXCR, giving one entry per CDR3 protein. This sample has approximately 70,000 distinct CDR3 sequences, with over 9.5% found just once. Sequenced input: whole blood. The source is an adult who was a healthcare worker with PCR-confirmed SARS-CoV-2 infection or an uninfected control (not recorded which). Both conserved end residues are part of each CDR3. D genes are given only for firm matches. Size tells how often a clone was seen (once, few, many) or the class of an expanded clone, and some rows leave it out.

TRBJ1-1 | few | TRBD1 | TRBV12-3/TRBV12-4 | TGTGCCAGCAGTTTCGAAGGACAGGGGAAAGCTTTCTTT | CASSFEGQGKAFF
TRBJ1-5 | many | NA | TRBV20-1 | TGCAGTGCTGGAAGGGATATGACTGGCAATCAGCCCCAGCATTTT | CSAGRDMTGNQPQHF
TRBJ1-2 | many | NA | TRBV20-1 | TGCAGTGCTAGAGAAGATACCTGGGGCTATGGCTACACCTTC | CSAREDTWGYGYTF
TRBJ2-3 | NA | NA | TRBV7-9 | TGTGCCAGCAGCTTAGCGCGGGCTGCTAGGGATACGCAGTATTTT | CASSLARAARDTQYF
TRBJ2-1 | few | NA | TRBV30 | TGTGCCTGGAGTCCACTCTATGAGCAGTTCTTC | CAWSPLYEQFF
TRBJ1-6 | few | NA | TRBV12-5 | TGTGCTAGTGGTTCCAGGGCCACTTCACCCCTCCACTTT | CASGSRATSPLHF
TRBJ1-5 | many | TRBD1 | TRBV10-3 | TGTGCCATCAGTGAGACCGGGACAGAGAGCAATCAGCCCCAGCATTTT | CAISETGTESNQPQHF
TRBJ1-2 | NA | TRBD1 | TRBV6-1 | TGTGCCAGCATTACCGGGACAGCTAACTATGGCTACACCTTC | CASITGTANYGYTF
TRBJ1-4 | NA | NA | TRBV4-3 | TGCGCCAGCAGCCAAGAGGGGGGGCTGAATGAAAAACTGTTTTTT | CASSQEGGLNEKLFF
TRBJ1-6 | NA | TRBD1 | TRBV6-5 | TGTGCCAGCAGAGTAACAGGGGCATGGTCACCCCTCCACTTT | CASRVTGAWSPLHF
TRBJ2-1 | NA | TRBD2 | TRBV29-1 | TGCAGCGCCCTAAACCGGGGGACTAGTATGGCTGAGCAGTTCTTC | CSALNRGTSMAEQFF
TRBJ2-1 | few | NA | TRBV7-9 | TGTGCCAGCAGCCTCGACCCACATGAGCAGTTCTTC | CASSLDPHEQFF
TRBJ2-1 | many | NA | TRBV14 | TGTGCCAGCAGCCATCTCCGGAAGGGCAATGAGCAGTTCTTC | CASSHLRKGNEQFF
TRBJ1-1 | NA | NA | TRBV29-1 | TGCAGCGTTGAGGTCAGCATGAACACTGAAGCTTTCTTT | CSVEVSMNTEAFF
TRBJ2-6 | many | NA | TRBV9 | TGTGCCAGCAGCGTAGTTCCGGGATTTCCAAGTGGGGCCAACGTCCTGACTTTC | CASSVVPGFPSGANVLTF
TRBJ2-1 | many | NA | TRBV7-2 | TGTGCCAGCAGCAGAGACCCCTTACCGTTCGGACAGTTCTTC | CASSRDPLPFGQFF
TRBJ2-7 | NA | NA | TRBV6-1 | TGTGCCAGCAGTGAAACGGGGCCCTCCTACGAGCAGTACTTC | CASSETGPSYEQYF
TRBJ2-5 | NA | TRBD2 | TRBV6-1 | TGTGCCACCGGGACTAGCGGGGACCAAGAGACCCAGTACTTC | CATGTSGDQETQYF
TRBJ2-1 | many | TRBD2 | TRBV5-4 | TGTGCCAGCAGCTTTGCTTCCGGGACTAGCGGGAGGGCCAACTACAATGAGCAGTTCTTC | CASSFASGTSGRANYNEQFF
TRBJ2-7 | NA | NA | TRBV6-6 | TGTGCCACCCGAATCGGGCGGGAGCAGTACTTC | CATRIGREQYF
TRBJ2-5 | few | NA | TRBV7-2 | TGTGCCAGCAGCTCCGGACACCTGGAGACCCAGTACTTC | CASSSGHLETQYF
TRBJ2-5 | many | NA | TRBV29-1 | TGCAGCGTTGAAGAGAGGGCCAAGACCCAGTACTTC | CSVEERAKTQYF
TRBJ1-2 | NA | TRBD1 | TRBV5-1 | TGCGCCAGCAGCTCGGGACAGACTGGTGTCTATGGCTACACCTTC | CASSSGQTGVYGYTF
TRBJ2-1 | few | TRBD1 | TRBV3-1 | TGTGCCAGCAGCCACCGGGACAGGTACAATGAGCAGTTCTTC | CASSHRDRYNEQFF
TRBJ2-1 | many | NA | TRBV11-3 | TGTGCCAGCAGCTTAGGGACAGCCTTTTACAATGAGCAGTTCTTC | CASSLGTAFYNEQFF
TRBJ1-2 | NA | NA | TRBV2 | TGTGCCAGCAGAGTGACAGCCAACTATGGCTACACCTTC | CASRVTANYGYTF
TRBJ2-3 | few | NA | TRBV7-8 | TGTGCCAGCAGCTTAGTTGCTTCAGATACGCAGTATTTT | CASSLVASDTQYF
TRBJ2-3 | many | NA | TRBV27 | TGTGCCAGCAGTCTCGACCATAGCACAGATACGCAGTATTTT | CASSLDHSTDTQYF
TRBJ2-2 | few | TRBD2 | TRBV2 | TGTGCCAGCAGTGATTGGGTTCTAGCGGGATACACCGGGGAGCTGTTTTTT | CASSDWVLAGYTGELFF
TRBJ1-2 | many | TRBD1 | TRBV29-1 | TGCAGCGTTGAAGGGGGACAGGGGTTCCCATCAGCTAACTATGGCTACACCTTC | CSVEGGQGFPSANYGYTF
TRBJ2-5 | many | TRBD2 | TRBV29-1 | TGCAGCGTTGCGGTACTTAGCGGGGGGGGTGAGACCCAGTACTTC | CSVAVLSGGGETQYF
TRBJ2-1 | NA | TRBD2 | TRBV6-5 | TGTGCCAGCAAAAGGACGGGAGGGGAGCAGTTCTTC | CASKRTGGEQFF
TRBJ1-2 | many | TRBD1 | TRBV7-2 | TGTGCCAGCAGTTTAAGGACAGGGACGTTGGATGGCTACACCTTC | CASSLRTGTLDGYTF
TRBJ2-1 | NA | TRBD2 | TRBV20-1 | TGCAGTGCTCCCGAGATCTGGAGGACTAGCGGGGGGGCCTCGAGCTCCTACAATGAGCAGTTCTTC | CSAPEIWRTSGGASSSYNEQFF
TRBJ1-3 | few | TRBD1 | TRBV6-1 | TGTGCCAGCAATCGGGACAGCCTACCCTCTGGAAACACCATATATTTT | CASNRDSLPSGNTIYF